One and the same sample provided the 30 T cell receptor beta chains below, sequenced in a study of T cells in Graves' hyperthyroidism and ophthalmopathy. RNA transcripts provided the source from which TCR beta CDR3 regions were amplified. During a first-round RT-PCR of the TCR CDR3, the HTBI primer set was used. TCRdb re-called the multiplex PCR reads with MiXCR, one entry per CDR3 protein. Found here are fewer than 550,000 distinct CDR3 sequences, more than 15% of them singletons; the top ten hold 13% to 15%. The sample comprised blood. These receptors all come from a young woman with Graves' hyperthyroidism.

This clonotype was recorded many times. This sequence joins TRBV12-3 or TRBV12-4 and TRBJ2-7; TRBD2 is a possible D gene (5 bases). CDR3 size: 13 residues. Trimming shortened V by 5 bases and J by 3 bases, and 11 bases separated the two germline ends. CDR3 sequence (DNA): TGTGCCAGCAGTGCTGGACGGGACTACGAGCAGTACTTC. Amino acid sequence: CASSAGRDYEQYF.

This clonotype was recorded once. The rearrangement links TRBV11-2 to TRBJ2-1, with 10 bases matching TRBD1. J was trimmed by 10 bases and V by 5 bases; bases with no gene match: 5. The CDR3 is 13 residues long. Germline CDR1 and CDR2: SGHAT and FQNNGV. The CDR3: CASSRDRGFEQFF. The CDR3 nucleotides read TGTGCCAGCAGCCGGGACAGGGGATTCGAGCAGTTCTTC.

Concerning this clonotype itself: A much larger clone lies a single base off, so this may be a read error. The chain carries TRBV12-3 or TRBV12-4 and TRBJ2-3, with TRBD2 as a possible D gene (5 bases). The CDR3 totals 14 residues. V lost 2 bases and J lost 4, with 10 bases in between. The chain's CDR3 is CASSLRDIADTQYF. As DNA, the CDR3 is TGTGCCAGCAGTTTACGGGATATCGCAGATACGCAGTATTTT.

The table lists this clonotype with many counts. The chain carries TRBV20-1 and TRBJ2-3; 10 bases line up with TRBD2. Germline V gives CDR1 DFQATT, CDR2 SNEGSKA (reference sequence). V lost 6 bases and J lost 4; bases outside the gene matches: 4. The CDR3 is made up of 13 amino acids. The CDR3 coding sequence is TGCAGTGCCGTAGCGGGGGGCTCAGATACGCAGTATTTT. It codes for CSAVAGGSDTQYF.

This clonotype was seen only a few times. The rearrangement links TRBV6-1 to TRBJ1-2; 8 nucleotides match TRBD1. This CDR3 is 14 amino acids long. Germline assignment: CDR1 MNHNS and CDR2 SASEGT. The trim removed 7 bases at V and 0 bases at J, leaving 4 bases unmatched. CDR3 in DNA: TGTGCCAGCAAAACAGGGGGGACTAACTATGGCTACACCTTC. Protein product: CASKTGGTNYGYTF.

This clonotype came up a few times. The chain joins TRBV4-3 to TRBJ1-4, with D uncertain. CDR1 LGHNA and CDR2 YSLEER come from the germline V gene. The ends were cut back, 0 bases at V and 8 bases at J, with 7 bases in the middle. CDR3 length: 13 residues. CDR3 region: CASSQDPEEKLFF. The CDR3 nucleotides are TGCGCCAGCAGCCAAGATCCGGAAGAAAAACTGTTTTTT.

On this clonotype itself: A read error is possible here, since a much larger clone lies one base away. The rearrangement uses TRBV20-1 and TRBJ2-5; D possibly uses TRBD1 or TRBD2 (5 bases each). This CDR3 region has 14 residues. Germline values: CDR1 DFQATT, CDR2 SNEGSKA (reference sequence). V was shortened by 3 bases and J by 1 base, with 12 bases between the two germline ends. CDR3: CSASLTRGQETQYF. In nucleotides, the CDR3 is TGCAGTGCTAGCCTAACGAGGGGCCAAGAGACCCAGTACTTC.

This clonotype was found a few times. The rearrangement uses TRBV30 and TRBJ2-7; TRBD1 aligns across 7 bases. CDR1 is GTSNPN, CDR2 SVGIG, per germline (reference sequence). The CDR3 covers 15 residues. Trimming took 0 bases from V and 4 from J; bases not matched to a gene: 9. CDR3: CAWSVRWDSEYEQYF. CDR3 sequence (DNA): TGTGCCTGGAGTGTGAGGTGGGACAGTGAGTACGAGCAGTACTTC.

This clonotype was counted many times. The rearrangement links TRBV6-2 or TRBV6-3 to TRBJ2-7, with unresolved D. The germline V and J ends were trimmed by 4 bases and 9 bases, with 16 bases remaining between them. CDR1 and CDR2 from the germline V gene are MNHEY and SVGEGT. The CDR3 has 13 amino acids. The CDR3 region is CASSSHSSVGQYF. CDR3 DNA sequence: TGTGCCAGCAGTTCCCATAGTTCGGTGGGGCAGTACTTC.

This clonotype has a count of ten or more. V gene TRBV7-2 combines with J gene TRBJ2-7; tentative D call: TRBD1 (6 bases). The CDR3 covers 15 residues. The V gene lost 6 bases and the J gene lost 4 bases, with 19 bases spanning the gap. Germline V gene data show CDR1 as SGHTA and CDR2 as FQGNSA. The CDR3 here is CASSPGWGRGYEQYF. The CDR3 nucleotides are TGTGCCAGCAGTCCGGGGTGGGGCAGGGGTTACGAGCAGTACTTC. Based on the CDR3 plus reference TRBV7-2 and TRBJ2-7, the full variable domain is GAGVSQSPSNKVTEKGKDVELRCDPISGHTALYWYRQSLGQGLEFLIYFQGNSAPDKSGLPSDRFSAERTGGSVSTLTIQRTQQEDSAVYLCASSPGWGRGYEQYFGPGTRLTVT.

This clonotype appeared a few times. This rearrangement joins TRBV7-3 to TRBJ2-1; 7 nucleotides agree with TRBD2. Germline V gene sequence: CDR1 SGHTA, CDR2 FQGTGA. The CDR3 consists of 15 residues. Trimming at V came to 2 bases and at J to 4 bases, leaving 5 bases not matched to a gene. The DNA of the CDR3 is TGTGCCAGCAGCTTAGCTAGCGGACAATACAATGAGCAGTTCTTC. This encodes CASSLASGQYNEQFF.

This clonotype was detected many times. The CDR3 DNA sequence: TGTGCCAGCAGCGTTGTAATAGGCACAGATACGCAGTATTTT. Translated: CASSVVIGTDTQYF. The chain joins TRBV9 to TRBJ2-3; D unclear. The V end was cut by 2 bases, the J end by 1 base, with 8 bases between. Germline V gives CDR1 SGDLS, CDR2 YYNGEE. The CDR3 runs 14 residues.

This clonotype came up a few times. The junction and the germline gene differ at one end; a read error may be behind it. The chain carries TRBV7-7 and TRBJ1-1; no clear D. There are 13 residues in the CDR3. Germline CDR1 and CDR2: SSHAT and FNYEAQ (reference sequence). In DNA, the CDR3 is TGTGCTAGCAGCACGATCGACACCACTGAAGCTTTCTTT. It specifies CASSTIDTTEAFF.

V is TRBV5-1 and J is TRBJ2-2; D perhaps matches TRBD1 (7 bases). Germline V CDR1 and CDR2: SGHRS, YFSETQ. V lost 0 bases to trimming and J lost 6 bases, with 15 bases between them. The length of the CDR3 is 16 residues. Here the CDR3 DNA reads TGCGCCAGCAGCTTGGATGGTCAGGGGGGTGCCGGGGAGCTGTTTTTT. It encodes CASSLDGQGGAGELFF.

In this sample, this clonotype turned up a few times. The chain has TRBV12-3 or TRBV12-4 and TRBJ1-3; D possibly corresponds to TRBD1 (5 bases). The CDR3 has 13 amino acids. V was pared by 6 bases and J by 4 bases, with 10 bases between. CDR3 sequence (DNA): TGTGCCAGCAGAATGACAGACGGAAACACCATATATTTT. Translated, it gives CASRMTDGNTIYF.

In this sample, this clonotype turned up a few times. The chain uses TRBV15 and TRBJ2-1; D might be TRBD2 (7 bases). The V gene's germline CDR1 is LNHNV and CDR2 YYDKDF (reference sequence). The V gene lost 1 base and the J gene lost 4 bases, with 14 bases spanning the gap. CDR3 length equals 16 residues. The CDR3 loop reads CATSRGWGGRYNEQFF. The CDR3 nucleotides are TGTGCCACCAGCAGAGGATGGGGGGGCAGGTACAATGAGCAGTTCTTC. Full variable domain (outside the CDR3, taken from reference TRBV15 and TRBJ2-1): DAMVIQNPRYQVTQFGKPVTLSCSQTLNHNVMYWYQQKSSQAPKLLFHYYDKDFNNEADTPDNFQSRRPNTSFCFLDIRSPGLGDTAMYLCATSRGWGGRYNEQFFGPGTRLTVL.

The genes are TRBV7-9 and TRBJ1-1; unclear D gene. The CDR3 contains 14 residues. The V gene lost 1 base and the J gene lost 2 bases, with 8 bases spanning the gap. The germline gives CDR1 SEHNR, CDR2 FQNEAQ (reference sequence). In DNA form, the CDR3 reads TGTGCCAGCAGCTTAGAGCTGGGCAACACTGAAGCTTTCTTT. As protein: CASSLELGNTEAFF.

The CDR3 region has the DNA TGTGCCAGCAGCTCTCCGACAGGGAAGAGTCAGCCCCAGCATTTT. Amino acid sequence: CASSSPTGKSQPQHF. The chain links TRBV28 to TRBJ1-5; 7 bases map to TRBD1. With 6 bases clipped from V and 6 bases from J, the junction kept 11 bases outside the gene matches. The germline CDR1 and CDR2 sequences are MDHEN and SYDVKM. The CDR3 totals 15 residues.

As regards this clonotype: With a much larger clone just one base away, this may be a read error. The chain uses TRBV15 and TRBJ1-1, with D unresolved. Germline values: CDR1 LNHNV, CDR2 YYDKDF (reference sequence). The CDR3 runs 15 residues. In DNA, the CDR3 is TGTGCCACCAGCAGGACCATAAATTCATACACTGAAGCTTCCTTT. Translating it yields CATSRTINSYTEASF.

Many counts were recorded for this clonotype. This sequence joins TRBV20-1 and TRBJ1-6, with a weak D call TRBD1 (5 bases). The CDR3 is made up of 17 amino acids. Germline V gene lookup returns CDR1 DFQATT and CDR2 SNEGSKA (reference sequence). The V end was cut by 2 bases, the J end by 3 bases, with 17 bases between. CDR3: CSARRIGTTLYNSPLHF. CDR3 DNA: TGCAGTGCTAGACGTATAGGGACTACCCTCTATAATTCACCCCTCCACTTT.

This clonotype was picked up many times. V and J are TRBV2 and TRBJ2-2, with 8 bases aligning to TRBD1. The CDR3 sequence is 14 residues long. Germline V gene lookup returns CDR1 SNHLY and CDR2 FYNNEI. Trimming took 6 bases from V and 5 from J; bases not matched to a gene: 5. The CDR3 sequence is CASRADRVTGELFF. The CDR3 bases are TGTGCCAGCAGAGCGGACAGGGTAACCGGGGAGCTGTTTTTT.

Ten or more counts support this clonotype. The CDR3 here is CASSFGQGAGTNEKLFF. CDR3 DNA sequence: TGTGCCAGCAGCTTCGGACAGGGGGCTGGTACTAATGAAAAACTGTTTTTT. The V call is TRBV11-2, the J call TRBJ1-4; 11 bases are shared with TRBD1. This CDR3 is 17 amino acids long. Germline trimming cut 3 bases from V and 2 bases from J; bases unmatched to any gene: 5. Germline CDR1 and CDR2: SGHAT and FQNNGV.

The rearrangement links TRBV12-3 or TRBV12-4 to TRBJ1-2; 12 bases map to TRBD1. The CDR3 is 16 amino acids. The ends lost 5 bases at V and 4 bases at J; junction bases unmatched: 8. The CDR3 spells CASSLHGTGGSYGYTF. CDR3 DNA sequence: TGTGCCAGCAGTCTACACGGGACAGGGGGCAGCTATGGCTACACCTTC.

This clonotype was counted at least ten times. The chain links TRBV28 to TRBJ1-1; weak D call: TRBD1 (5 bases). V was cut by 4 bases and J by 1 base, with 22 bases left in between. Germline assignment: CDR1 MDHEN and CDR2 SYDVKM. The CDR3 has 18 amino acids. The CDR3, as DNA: TGTGCCAGCAGTTGGAATAGAGGATGGGGACGTTCGAACACTGAAGCTTTCTTT. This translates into CASSWNRGWGRSNTEAFF.

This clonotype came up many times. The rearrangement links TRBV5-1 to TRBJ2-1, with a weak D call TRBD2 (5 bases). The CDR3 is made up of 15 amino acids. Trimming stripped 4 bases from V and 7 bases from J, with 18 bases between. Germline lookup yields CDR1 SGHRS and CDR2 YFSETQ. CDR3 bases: TGCGCCAGCAGCCCCTCGTTCCGGACTGCGAATGAGCAGTTCTTC. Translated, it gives CASSPSFRTANEQFF.

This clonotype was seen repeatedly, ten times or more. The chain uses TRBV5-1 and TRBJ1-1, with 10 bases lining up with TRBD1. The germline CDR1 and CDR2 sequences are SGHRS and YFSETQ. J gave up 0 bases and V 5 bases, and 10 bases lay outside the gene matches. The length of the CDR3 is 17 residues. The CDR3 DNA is TGCGCCAGCAGGCTGGGACAGGGGTCAAATCTGAACACTGAAGCTTTCTTT. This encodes CASRLGQGSNLNTEAFF.

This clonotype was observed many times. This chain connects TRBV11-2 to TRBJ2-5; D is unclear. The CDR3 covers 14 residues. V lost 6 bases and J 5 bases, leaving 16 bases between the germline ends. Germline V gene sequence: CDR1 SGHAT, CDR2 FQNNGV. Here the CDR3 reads CASSYRPNRETQYF. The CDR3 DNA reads TGTGCCAGCAGTTACCGGCCGAACCGGGAGACCCAGTACTTC.

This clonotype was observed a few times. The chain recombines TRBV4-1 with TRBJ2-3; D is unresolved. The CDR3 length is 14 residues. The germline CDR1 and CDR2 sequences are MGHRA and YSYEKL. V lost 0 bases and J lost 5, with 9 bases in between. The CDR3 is CASSQDSSRDTQYF. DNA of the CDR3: TGCGCCAGCAGCCAAGATAGCTCGAGAGATACGCAGTATTTT.

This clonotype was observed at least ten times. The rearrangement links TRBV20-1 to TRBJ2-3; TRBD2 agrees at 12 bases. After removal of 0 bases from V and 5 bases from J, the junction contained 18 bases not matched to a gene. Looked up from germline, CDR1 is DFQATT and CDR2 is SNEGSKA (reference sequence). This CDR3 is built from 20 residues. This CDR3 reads CSARDLPKPSGRAIQDTQYF. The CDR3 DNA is TGCAGTGCTAGAGATCTCCCTAAGCCTAGCGGGAGGGCCATTCAAGATACGCAGTATTTT.

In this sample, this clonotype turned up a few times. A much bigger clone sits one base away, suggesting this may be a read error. CDR3: CAGTVQGAAEAFF. CDR3 DNA: TGTGCCGGCACCGTACAGGGGGCCGCTGAAGCTTTCTTT. The chain links TRBV2 to TRBJ1-1; 9 bases map to TRBD1. J lost 6 bases, V lost 11 bases, and 10 bases had no gene match. Germline V gene sequence: CDR1 SNHLY, CDR2 FYNNEI. There are 13 residues in the CDR3.